What follows describes a single T cell receptor beta chain. Its antigen remains unidentified. The data stem from a study of T cell responses to AZD1222 COVID-19 vaccine. Findings of the study overall: It should be noted that donors were predominantly white British and more often female, and clonal diversity was possibly underestimated.

Trimming removed 4 bases from V and 11 bases from J, with 23 bases in between. The CDR3 loop spans 15 amino acids. Germline V gene data show CDR1 as LGHDT and CDR2 as YNNKEL (reference sequence). The repertoire was sequenced with immunoSEQ multiplex PCR; TCRdb's copy has only in-frame clones and lacks some. The profile covers 200,000 to 300,000 clones, with 80% to 95% appearing a single time and around 0.6% taken by the ten largest. This sequence was found in an adult in good health. The sequencing used peripheral blood, collected on day 0 of AZD1222 vaccination. V is TRBV3-1 (or the pseudogene TRBV3-2) and J is TRBJ1-1; D call uncertain. CDR3 nucleotide sequence: TGTGCCAGCAGCCCTTTCCGGCCCTACTCCTGGTTGGCTTTCTTT. This encodes CASSPFRPYSWLAFF.